This T cell receptor (beta chain) appears in the sequencing data of a study of T cell responses to AZD1222 COVID-19 vaccine. Study information: Second doses at about 4 or about 12 weeks were pooled. Study-wide results and caveats: White British people made up most donors, females outnumbered males, and clonal diversity was possibly underestimated. Unmutated variant regions are reportedly the target of nearly half of TCRs that are spike-specific. At 160-218 and 743-854, vaccine-associated CD4 TCRs were dominant, and they spanned spike.

Clones were read by immunoSEQ multiplex PCR, and TCRdb kept only the in-frame ones, dropping some. The repertoire has about 54,000 clones, about 80% of them found once; the top ten carry about 9.4%. This clone was seen once. Its antigen is unidentified. This CDR3 is built from 15 residues. Trimming left V 1 base short and J 1 base short, with 10 bases between. Germline values: CDR1 LNHDA, CDR2 SQIVND (reference sequence). The sample here was peripheral blood, taken on day 0 of AZD1222 vaccination. The clonotype comes from an adult in good health. V usage is TRBV19 and J usage is TRBJ1-1; D gene uncertain. The CDR3 nucleotides read TGTGCCAGTAGTATAGTAGAACAGACGAACACTGAAGCTTTCTTT. This encodes CASSIVEQTNTEAFF.